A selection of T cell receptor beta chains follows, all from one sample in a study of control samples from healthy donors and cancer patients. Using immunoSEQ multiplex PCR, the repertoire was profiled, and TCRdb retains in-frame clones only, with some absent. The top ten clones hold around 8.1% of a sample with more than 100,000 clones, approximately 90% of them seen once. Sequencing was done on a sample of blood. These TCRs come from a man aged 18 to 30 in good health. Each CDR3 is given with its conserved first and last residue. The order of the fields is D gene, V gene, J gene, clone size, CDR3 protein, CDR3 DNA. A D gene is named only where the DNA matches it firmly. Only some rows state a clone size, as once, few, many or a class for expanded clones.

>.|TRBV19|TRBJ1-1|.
CASDRWNTEAFF
TGTGCCAGTGACCGGTGGAACACTGAAGCTTTCTTT
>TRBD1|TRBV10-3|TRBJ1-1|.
CAIRDPWTGKDTEAFF
TGTGCCATCAGGGATCCATGGACAGGGAAGGACACTGAAGCTTTCTTT
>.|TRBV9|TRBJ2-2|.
CASSVYEGPINTGELFF
TGTGCCAGCAGCGTTTATGAGGGGCCGATAAACACCGGGGAGCTGTTTTTT
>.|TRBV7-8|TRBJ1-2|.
CASSFIDSYGYTF
TGTGCCAGCAGCTTCATCGACAGCTATGGCTACACCTTC
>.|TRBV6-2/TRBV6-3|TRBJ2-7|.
CASSYAGASEQYF
TGTGCCAGCAGTTACGCCGGGGCTTCCGAGCAGTACTTC
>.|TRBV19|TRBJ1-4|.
CASSRGGLGAEKLFF
TGTGCCAGTAGTCGAGGGGGGCTAGGGGCTGAAAAACTGTTTTTT
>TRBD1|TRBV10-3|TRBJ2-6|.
CAISESGTADVLTF
TGTGCCATCAGTGAGTCCGGGACAGCCGACGTCCTGACTTTC
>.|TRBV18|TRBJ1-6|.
CASSPPGPLNSPLHF
TGTGCCAGCTCACCGCCGGGTCCCCTAAATTCACCCCTCCACTTT
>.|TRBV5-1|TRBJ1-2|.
CASSLVAGGGLQGGYTF
TGCGCCAGCAGCTTGGTGGCAGGAGGAGGGCTTCAGGGTGGCTACACCTTC
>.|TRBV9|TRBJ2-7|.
CASSPTGLGYEQYF
TGTGCCAGCAGCCCCACAGGGTTGGGCTACGAGCAGTACTTC
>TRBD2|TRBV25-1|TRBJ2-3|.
CASSEHKAGGSDTQYF
TGTGCCAGCAGTGAACATAAAGCGGGGGGATCAGATACGCAGTATTTT
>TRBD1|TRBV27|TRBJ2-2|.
CASSLLRTGGNTGELFF
TGTGCCAGCAGTTTGCTGAGGACAGGGGGAAACACCGGGGAGCTGTTTTTT
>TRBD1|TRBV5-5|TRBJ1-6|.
CASSAQGYNSPLHF
TGTGCCAGCAGCGCACAGGGGTATAATTCACCCCTCCACTTT
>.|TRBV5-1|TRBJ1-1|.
CASSLEGNTEAFF
TGCGCCAGCAGCTTGGAAGGGAACACTGAAGCTTTCTTT
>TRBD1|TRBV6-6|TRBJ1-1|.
CASSYQGAYNTEAFF
TGTGCCAGCAGTTATCAGGGGGCTTATAACACTGAAGCTTTCTTT
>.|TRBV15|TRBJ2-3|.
CATSSPRGGETQYF
TGTGCCACCAGCAGCCCAAGGGGGGGGGAGACGCAGTATTTT
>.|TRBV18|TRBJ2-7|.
CASSAEGYEQYF
TGTGCCAGCTCAGCAGAGGGTTACGAGCAGTACTTC
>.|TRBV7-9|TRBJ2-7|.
CASRAPTGPYEQYF
TGTGCCAGCAGAGCTCCGACAGGTCCCTACGAGCAGTACTTC
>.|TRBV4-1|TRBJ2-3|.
CASSPRGAGAITDTQYF
TGCGCCAGCAGCCCCAGAGGTGCGGGGGCCATCACAGATACGCAGTATTTT
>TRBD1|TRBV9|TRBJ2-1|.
CASSGTGNEQFF
TGTGCCAGCAGCGGGACAGGAAATGAGCAGTTCTTC
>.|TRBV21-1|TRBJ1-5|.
CASSPTGRMGYSNQPQHF
TGTGCCAGCAGCCCTACGGGACGGATGGGATATAGCAATCAGCCCCAGCATTTT
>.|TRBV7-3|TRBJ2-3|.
CASSEGNYWSDTQYF
TGTGCCAGCAGCGAAGGGAACTATTGGTCCGATACGCAGTATTTT
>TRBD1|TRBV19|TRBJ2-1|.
CASSRGGTGNYNEQFF
TGTGCCAGTAGTAGGGGCGGGACAGGGAATTACAATGAGCAGTTCTTC
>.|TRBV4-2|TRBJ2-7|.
CASSQDLTAQAYEQYF
TGTGCCAGCAGCCAAGATCTCACAGCCCAAGCCTACGAGCAGTACTTC
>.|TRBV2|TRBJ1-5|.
CASSLDQGNQPQHF
TGTGCCAGCAGTCTCGACCAGGGCAATCAGCCCCAGCATTTT
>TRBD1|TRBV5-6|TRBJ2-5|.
CASSGGQGFMKTQYF
TGTGCCAGCAGCGGTGGACAGGGTTTCATGAAGACCCAGTACTTC
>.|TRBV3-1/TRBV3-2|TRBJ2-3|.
CASSSLLGSVADTQYF
TGTGCCAGCAGCTCCTTACTTGGGAGCGTCGCAGATACGCAGTATTTT
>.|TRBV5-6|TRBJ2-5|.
CASNPVGYQETQYF
TGTGCCAGCAACCCGGTCGGCTACCAAGAGACCCAGTACTTC
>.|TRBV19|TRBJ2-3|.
CASSIGMDRPDTQYF
TGTGCCAGTAGTATCGGGATGGACCGCCCAGATACGCAGTATTTT
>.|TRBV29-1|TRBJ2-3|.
CSVDPGKRNTQYF
TGCAGCGTTGATCCCGGGAAACGAAATACGCAGTATTTT
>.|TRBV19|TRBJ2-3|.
CASREDTSDTQYF
TGTGCCAGCAGGGAGGACACTTCAGATACGCAGTATTTT
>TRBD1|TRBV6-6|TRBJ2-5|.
CASRQGLQETQYF
TGTGCCAGCAGACAGGGGCTCCAAGAGACCCAGTACTTC
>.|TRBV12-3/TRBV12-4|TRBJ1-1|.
CASNRRVNTEAFF
TGTGCCAGCAACCGTCGGGTGAACACTGAAGCTTTCTTT
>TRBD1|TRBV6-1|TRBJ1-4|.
CASSDRPGQGNEKLFF
TGTGCCAGCAGTGATCGGCCGGGACAGGGGAATGAAAAACTGTTTTTT
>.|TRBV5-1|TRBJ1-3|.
CASSLLGPLSSGNTIYF
TGCGCCAGCTCCCTTCTCGGACCGCTTAGCTCTGGAAACACCATATATTTT
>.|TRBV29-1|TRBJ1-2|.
CSVEHGIYGYTF
TGCAGCGTTGAACACGGGATTTATGGCTACACCTTC
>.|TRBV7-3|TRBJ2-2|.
CASSQPNSGGELFF
TGTGCCAGCAGCCAACCGAACTCGGGCGGGGAGCTGTTTTTT
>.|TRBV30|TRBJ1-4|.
CAWSKADRLSTNEKLFF
TGTGCCTGGAGTAAGGCCGATCGGTTGTCTACTAATGAAAAACTGTTTTTT
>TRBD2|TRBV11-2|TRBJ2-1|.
CASSLGPGGDEQFF
TGTGCCAGCAGCTTAGGTCCGGGGGGGGATGAGCAGTTCTTC
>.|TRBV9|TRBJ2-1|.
CASSVGGVAYNEQFF
TGTGCCAGCAGCGTAGGTGGGGTTGCCTACAATGAGCAGTTCTTC
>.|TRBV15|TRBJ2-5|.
CATSIRLNQETQYF
TGTGCCACCAGCATCCGACTAAACCAAGAGACCCAGTACTTC
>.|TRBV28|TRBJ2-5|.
CASSLFGLARETQYF
TGTGCCAGCAGTTTATTCGGCCTAGCGAGGGAGACCCAGTACTTC
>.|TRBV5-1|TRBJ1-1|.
CASSLTGNVNTEAFF
TGCGCCAGCAGCCTCACAGGGAATGTGAACACTGAAGCTTTCTTT
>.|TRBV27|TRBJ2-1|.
CASSLMGQNEQFF
TGTGCCAGCAGTTTGATGGGCCAGAATGAGCAGTTCTTC
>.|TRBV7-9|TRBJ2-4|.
CASSLGDIAKNIQYF
TGTGCCAGCAGCTTAGGGGATATAGCCAAAAACATTCAGTACTTC
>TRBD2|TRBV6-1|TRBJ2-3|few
CASSEVGGGTDTQYF
TGTGCCAGCAGTGAAGTCGGGGGGGGCACAGATACGCAGTATTTT
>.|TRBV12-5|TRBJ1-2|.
CASGFGVYGYTF
TGTGCTAGTGGTTTCGGCGTCTATGGCTACACCTTC
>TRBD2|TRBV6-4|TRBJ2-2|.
CASSGLSGGELFF
TGTGCCAGCTCGGGACTATCTGGCGGGGAGCTGTTTTTT
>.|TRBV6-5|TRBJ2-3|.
CASSYRRSTDTQYF
TGTGCCAGCAGTTACAGACGTAGCACAGATACGCAGTATTTT
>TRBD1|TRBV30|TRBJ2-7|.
CAWATTGSEQYF
TGTGCCTGGGCTACGACAGGGTCCGAGCAGTACTTC
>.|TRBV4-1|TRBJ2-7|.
CASSRGSFNEQYF
TGCGCCAGCAGCCGGGGTTCATTCAACGAGCAGTACTTC